The rows below give T cell receptor beta chains drawn from one sample of a study of blood T cell repertoires in COVID-19. Sequencing was performed with immunoSEQ multiplex PCR; in TCRdb, only in-frame clones are kept and a portion is missing. This sample has fewer than 350,000 clones; approximately 90% occur once, and the top ten carry just under 4%. Sequenced sample: peripheral blood. The receptors were sampled from a woman aged 60-75 years with COVID-19, enrolled during active disease. CDR3s include the opening cysteine and the closing phenylalanine or tryptophan. D genes are given only for firm matches. Expanded clones are given a class, and other clones once, few, many or no size at all.

d_gene | j_gene | v_gene | abundance | CDR3aa | CDR3nt
NA | TRBJ2-7 | TRBV6-1 | few | CASSERGRRPYEQYF | TGTGCCAGCAGTGAACGAGGCCGCAGACCCTACGAGCAGTACTTC
NA | TRBJ1-4 | TRBV30 | NA | CAWSRDLGQKFEKLFF | TGTGCCTGGAGTCGTGATCTAGGACAGAAGTTTGAAAAACTGTTTTTT
TRBD1 | TRBJ1-1 | TRBV5-1 | NA | CASSPGQPNTEAFF | TGCGCCAGCAGCCCGGGACAGCCGAACACTGAAGCTTTCTTT
NA | TRBJ2-7 | TRBV3-1/TRBV3-2 | NA | CASSPTGIFNYEQYF | TGTGCCAGCAGCCCAACAGGGATCTTTAACTACGAGCAGTACTTC
NA | TRBJ1-1 | TRBV24-1 | NA | CATSIGEEAFF | TGTGCCACCAGTATCGGTGAGGAAGCTTTCTTT
NA | TRBJ2-5 | TRBV25-1 | NA | CASSEARLVYETQYF | TGTGCCAGCAGTGAGGCCCGACTAGTTTATGAGACCCAGTACTTC
NA | TRBJ1-1 | TRBV29-1 | NA | CSVPPGGTEAFF | TGCAGCGTTCCTCCGGGCGGGACTGAAGCTTTCTTT
TRBD2 | TRBJ2-5 | TRBV7-3 | NA | CASSSSGARAETQYF | TGTGCCAGCAGCTCTAGCGGGGCTAGGGCAGAGACCCAGTACTTC
NA | TRBJ1-2 | TRBV5-1 | NA | CASSPGQSLNYGYTF | TGCGCCAGCAGCCCAGGACAGTCATTAAACTATGGCTACACCTTC
NA | TRBJ2-3 | TRBV5-4 | NA | CASSLERDTQYF | TGTGCCAGCAGCTTGGAGAGAGATACGCAGTATTTT
NA | TRBJ1-4 | TRBV2 | NA | CASSEGRVSTNEKLFF | TGTGCCAGCAGTGAAGGTCGGGTTTCTACTAATGAAAAACTGTTTTTT
NA | TRBJ2-7 | TRBV15 | NA | CATSRPFQEQYF | TGTGCCACCAGCAGACCCTTCCAGGAGCAGTACTTC
TRBD2 | TRBJ2-7 | TRBV6-5 | few | CASSYPSGGINEQYF | TGTGCCAGCAGTTACCCTAGCGGGGGTATCAACGAGCAGTACTTC
NA | TRBJ2-5 | TRBV5-1 | NA | CASSSYGGLEETQYF | TGCGCCAGCAGCTCATACGGGGGTCTAGAGGAGACCCAGTACTTC
NA | TRBJ2-7 | TRBV12-3/TRBV12-4 | NA | CASSLFGGYEQYF | TGTGCCAGCAGCCTATTTGGGGGGTACGAGCAGTACTTC
NA | TRBJ2-4 | TRBV29-1 | NA | CSVMRGGRQNIQYF | TGCAGCGTTATGAGGGGGGGCAGACAAAACATTCAGTACTTC
NA | TRBJ2-7 | TRBV25-1 | NA | CASSERSYEQYF | TGTGCCAGCAGTGAAAGGAGCTACGAGCAGTACTTC
NA | TRBJ2-1 | TRBV9 | NA | CASSVVEDEDEQFF | TGTGCCAGCAGCGTAGTGGAGGACGAGGATGAGCAGTTCTTC
NA | TRBJ1-5 | TRBV6-6 | NA | CASRSGGVGSNQPQHF | TGTGCCAGCAGGAGCGGGGGGGTGGGTAGCAATCAGCCCCAGCATTTT
TRBD2 | TRBJ2-5 | TRBV19 | once | CASSRNLGGGGETQYF | TGTGCCAGTAGTAGGAATCTGGGCGGGGGGGGAGAGACCCAGTACTTC
NA | TRBJ2-5 | TRBV2 | NA | CASSDIGRAETQYF | TGTGCCAGCAGTGATATAGGCAGGGCTGAGACCCAGTACTTC
NA | TRBJ2-7 | TRBV18 | NA | CASSPLEESYEQYF | TGTGCCAGCTCACCCCTAGAAGAATCCTACGAGCAGTACTTC
NA | TRBJ1-2 | TRBV28 | few | CASNSRGKGPYGYTF | TGTGCCAGCAATTCTCGGGGGAAAGGGCCCTATGGCTACACCTTC
NA | TRBJ1-2 | TRBV6-5 | NA | CASSPWDTPNYGYTF | TGTGCCAGCAGTCCATGGGACACCCCTAACTATGGCTACACCTTC
NA | TRBJ1-1 | TRBV18 | once | CASSIAGGLSSTEAFF | TGTGCCAGCTCCATAGCGGGGGGGCTGTCTAGCACTGAAGCTTTCTTT
TRBD1 | TRBJ2-2 | TRBV7-2 | NA | CASSPRGGLDTGELFF | TGTGCCAGCAGCCCTCGAGGGGGCCTAGACACCGGGGAGCTGTTTTTT
NA | TRBJ2-1 | TRBV6-5 | NA | CASSMTDSHNEQFF | TGTGCCAGCAGTATGACGGACAGCCACAATGAGCAGTTCTTC
TRBD1 | TRBJ1-6 | TRBV29-1 | NA | CSVRDRGNSPLHF | TGCAGCGTTCGGGACAGGGGCAATTCACCCCTCCACTTT
NA | TRBJ1-6 | TRBV11-1 | NA | CASSSFGNSPLHF | TGTGCCAGCAGCTCCTTCGGTAATTCACCCCTCCACTTT
NA | TRBJ2-5 | TRBV2 | NA | CASSEIGDGTQYF | TGTGCCAGCAGTGAAATAGGGGATGGGACCCAGTACTTC
NA | TRBJ1-1 | TRBV3-1/TRBV3-2 | NA | CASSQDQTGWGLEAFF | TGTGCCAGCAGCCAAGATCAAACAGGGTGGGGCCTTGAAGCTTTCTTT
TRBD1 | TRBJ1-1 | TRBV4-1 | NA | CASSQATGRFMNTEAFF | TGCGCCAGCAGCCAAGCGACAGGGCGTTTTATGAACACTGAAGCTTTCTTT
NA | TRBJ1-5 | TRBV9 | NA | CASSFQGHQPQHF | TGTGCCAGCAGCTTTCAGGGGCATCAGCCCCAGCATTTT
NA | TRBJ1-4 | TRBV6-6 | NA | CASSPGNEKLFF | TGTGCCAGCAGCCCAGGGAATGAAAAACTGTTTTTT
TRBD2 | TRBJ2-3 | TRBV5-4 | NA | CASSLGPLAGGVGTDTQYF | TGTGCCAGCAGCTTGGGGCCGCTAGCGGGGGGCGTAGGGACAGATACGCAGTATTTT
TRBD2 | TRBJ2-3 | TRBV11-2 | NA | CASTGAGGTQYF | TGTGCCAGCACCGGGGCCGGGGGGACGCAGTATTTT
TRBD1 | TRBJ2-1 | TRBV24-1 | NA | CATSGPSDRGPYEQFF | TGTGCCACCAGTGGCCCCTCGGACAGGGGGCCGTATGAGCAGTTCTTC
TRBD1 | TRBJ1-1 | TRBV5-1 | NA | CASSLAVSTGYTEAFF | TGCGCCAGCAGCTTGGCGGTCTCGACAGGGTATACTGAAGCTTTCTTT
TRBD1 | TRBJ1-6 | TRBV5-6 | NA | CASRSDRGYNSPLHF | TGTGCCAGCAGATCCGACAGGGGTTATAATTCACCCCTCCACTTT